The present T cell receptor beta chain was sequenced within a study of cytomegalovirus exposure and HLA in healthy donors. Turning to the study itself: Within an early data release were around 87 million unique TCRs drawn from HLA-typed donors.

It was with 60 Vbeta and 13 Jbeta primers that the PCR ran. The assay was immunoSEQ multiplex PCR, and TCRdb's table has in-frame clones only and misses some. Of some 110,000 clones listed, roughly 82% are singletons. The CDR3 extends over 18 amino acids. Germline V gene data show CDR1 as PRHDT and CDR2 as FYEKMQ (reference sequence). With 5 bases clipped from V and 0 bases from J, the junction kept 8 bases outside the gene matches. Comments on this clone: The antigen remains unidentified.

Points from the study as a whole: Later work found most CMV-associated TCR beta chains apparently HLA-restricted. The authors later found HLA-associated TCR beta chains more clonally expanded than equally common others.

This chain uses TRBV13 with TRBJ2-1, with 12 bases matching TRBD2. The sample comprised PBMCs. The sequence came from a woman aged 45 to 65 in good health and CMV-seropositive. Here the CDR3 DNA reads TGTGCCAGCAGCGCCCTACTAGCGGGGGGAAGCTCCTACAATGAGCAGTTCTTC. It codes for CASSALLAGGSSYNEQFF.